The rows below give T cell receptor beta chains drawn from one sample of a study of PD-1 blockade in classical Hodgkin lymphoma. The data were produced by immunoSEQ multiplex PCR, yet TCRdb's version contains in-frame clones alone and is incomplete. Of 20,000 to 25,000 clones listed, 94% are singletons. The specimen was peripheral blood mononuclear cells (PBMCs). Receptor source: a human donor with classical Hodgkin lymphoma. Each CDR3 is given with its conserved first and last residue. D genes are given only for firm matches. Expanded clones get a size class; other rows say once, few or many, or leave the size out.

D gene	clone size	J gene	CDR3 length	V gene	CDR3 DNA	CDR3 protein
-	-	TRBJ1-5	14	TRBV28	TGTGCCAGCAGCCTCCGACTTGGAAGTCAGCCCCAGCATTTT	CASSLRLGSQPQHF
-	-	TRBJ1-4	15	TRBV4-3	TGCGCCAGCAGCCAAGCGGTGTGGGACAAGGGAAAACTGTTTTTT	CASSQAVWDKGKLFF
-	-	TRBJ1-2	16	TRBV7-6	TGTGCCAGCAGCTTAGGGGCGGGGGGTACTAACTATGGCTACACCTTC	CASSLGAGGTNYGYTF
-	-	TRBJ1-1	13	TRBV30	TGTGCCTGGAGCGAGGGCCAGAACACTGAAGCTTTCTTT	CAWSEGQNTEAFF
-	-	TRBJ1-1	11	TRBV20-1	TGCAGTGCCTACCTGAACACTGAAGCTTTCTTT	CSAYLNTEAFF
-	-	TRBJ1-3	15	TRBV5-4	TGTGCCAGCAGCTTGGAGGGGTACTCTGGAAACACCATATATTTT	CASSLEGYSGNTIYF
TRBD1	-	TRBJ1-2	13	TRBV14	TGTGCCAGCAGCTTGATCCAGGGACAGGGCCATACCTTC	CASSLIQGQGHTF
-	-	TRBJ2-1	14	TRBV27	TGTGCCAGCAGTTCGAATCGCCATGTCAATGAGCAGTTCTTC	CASSSNRHVNEQFF
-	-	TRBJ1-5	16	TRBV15	TGTGCCACCAGCAAACGAGGATTAAATAGCAATCAGCCCCAGCATTTT	CATSKRGLNSNQPQHF
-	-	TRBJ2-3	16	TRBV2	TGTGCCAGCAGTGAAGGTGGGGGGCGCGGCACAGATACGCAGTATTTT	CASSEGGGRGTDTQYF
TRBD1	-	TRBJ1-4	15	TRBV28	TGTGCCAGCGTGAGAGGGGGACAGGGGTATGAAAAACTGTTTTTT	CASVRGGQGYEKLFF
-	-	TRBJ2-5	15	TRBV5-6	TGTGCCAGCAGCTTGATGGGGCCAAGTGGGGAGACCCAGTACTTC	CASSLMGPSGETQYF
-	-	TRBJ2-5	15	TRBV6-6	TGTGCCAGCAGTGCACGACGCGGCGGCCAAGAGACCCAGTACTTC	CASSARRGGQETQYF
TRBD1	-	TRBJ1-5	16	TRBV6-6	TGTGCCAGCAGCCGGGACAGGGGGCGGGTCAATCAGCCCCAGCATTTT	CASSRDRGRVNQPQHF
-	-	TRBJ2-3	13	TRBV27	TGTGCCAGCAGATCCGAGGGACCGAATACGCAGTATTTT	CASRSEGPNTQYF
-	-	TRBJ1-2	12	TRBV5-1	TGCGCCAGCAGCTCGGATAGCTATGGCTACACCTTC	CASSSDSYGYTF
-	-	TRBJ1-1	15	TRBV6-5	TGTGCCAGCAGACTTAGACCGGGATCGAACACTGAAGCTTTCTTT	CASRLRPGSNTEAFF
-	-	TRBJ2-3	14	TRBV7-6	TGTGCCAGCAGCTTAAGCCAGGGAAAGGATACGCAGTATTTT	CASSLSQGKDTQYF
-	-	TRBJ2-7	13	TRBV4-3	TGCGCCAGCAGCCAAGAAGGGGGGTACGAGCAGTACTTC	CASSQEGGYEQYF
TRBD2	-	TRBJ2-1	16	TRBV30	TGTGCCTGGACGCCCCTTAGCGGGAGCGCCTACAATGAGCAGTTCTTC	CAWTPLSGSAYNEQFF
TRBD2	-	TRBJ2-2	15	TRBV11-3	TGTGCCAGCTCACCTTGGGAGGGGAACACCGGGGAGCTGTTTTTT	CASSPWEGNTGELFF
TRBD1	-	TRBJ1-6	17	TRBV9	TGTGCCAGCAGCGGAGGGGACAGTCCCCGATCCAATTCACCCCTCCACTTT	CASSGGDSPRSNSPLHF
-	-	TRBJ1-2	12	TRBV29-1	TGCAGCGTTGATGGACGAAACTATGGCTACACCTTC	CSVDGRNYGYTF
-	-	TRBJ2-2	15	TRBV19	TGTGCCAGTAGCCCTGGGGGTATCGACACCGGGGAGCTGTTTTTT	CASSPGGIDTGELFF
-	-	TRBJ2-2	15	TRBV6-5	TGTGCCAGCAGTTACGAAGGGGCGCGTACCGGGGAGCTGTTTTTT	CASSYEGARTGELFF
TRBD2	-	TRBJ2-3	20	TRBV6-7	TGTGCCAGCAGTTACTCGTTAAAACTAGCGGGGGGGGCTAGCACAGATACGCAGTATTTT	CASSYSLKLAGGASTDTQYF
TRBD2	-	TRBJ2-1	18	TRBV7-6	TGTGCCAGCAGCCCCCCCCATATCGGGACTAGCGGGGACAATGAGCAGTTCTTC	CASSPPHIGTSGDNEQFF
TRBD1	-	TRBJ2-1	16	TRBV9	TGTGCCAGCAGCCCCCTCGGCGCCAGGGGGCAGGATGAGCAGTTCTTC	CASSPLGARGQDEQFF
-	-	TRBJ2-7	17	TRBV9	TGTGCCAGCAGCGTGGGCCGGGCGGGGTCCCTTCAGTACGAGCAGTACTTC	CASSVGRAGSLQYEQYF
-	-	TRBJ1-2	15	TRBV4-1	TGCGCCAGCAGCCAAGAGGACGGTGGTATGGATGGCTACACCTTC	CASSQEDGGMDGYTF
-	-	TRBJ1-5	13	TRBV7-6	TGTGCCAGCAGCCCGGGGGGGACTCAGCCCCAGCATTTT	CASSPGGTQPQHF
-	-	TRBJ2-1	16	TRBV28	TGTGCCAGCAGTCCCGCAGGGGGGGATGGCTACAATGAGCAGTTCTTC	CASSPAGGDGYNEQFF
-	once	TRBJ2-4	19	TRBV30	TGTGCCTGGAGTGTAGGCGGAGAAGGAGGATTTTTTACCAAAAACATTCAGTACTTC	CAWSVGGEGGFFTKNIQYF
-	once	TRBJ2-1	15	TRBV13	TGTGCCAGCAGCGCCCGAAGACAGTCCCACAATGAGCAGTTCTTC	CASSARRQSHNEQFF
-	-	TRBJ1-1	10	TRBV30	TGTGCCTGGTCCCATACTGAAGCTTTCTTT	CAWSHTEAFF
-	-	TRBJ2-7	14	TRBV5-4	TGTGCCAGCAGCTTGGGAGAGGGCCCCTACGAGCAGTACTTC	CASSLGEGPYEQYF
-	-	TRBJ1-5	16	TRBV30	TGTGCCTGGAGTGTAGCCGGGGCTTATAGCAATCAGCCCCAGCATTTT	CAWSVAGAYSNQPQHF
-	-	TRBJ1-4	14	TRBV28	TGTGCCAGCAGACACCAGGGTTATAATGAAAAACTGTTTTTT	CASRHQGYNEKLFF
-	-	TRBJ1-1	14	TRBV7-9	TGTGCCAGCAGCTTAAGTGGTTTCAACCAGGGAGCTTTCTTT	CASSLSGFNQGAFF
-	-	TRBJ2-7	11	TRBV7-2	TGTGCCAGCAGCTCCGACAGGGAGCAGTACTTC	CASSSDREQYF
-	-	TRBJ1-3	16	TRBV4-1	TGCGCCAGCAGCCAATATCTGGGGCAAATAGGAAACACCATATATTTT	CASSQYLGQIGNTIYF
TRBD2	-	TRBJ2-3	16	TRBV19	TGTGCCAGTAGTATATGGGGACTAGCTTCTGCAGATACGCAGTATTTT	CASSIWGLASADTQYF
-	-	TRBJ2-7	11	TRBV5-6	TGTGCCAGCAGTCACTCCTACGAGCAGTACTTC	CASSHSYEQYF
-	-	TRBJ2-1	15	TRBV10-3	TGTGCCATAACGCCAGGGGCGAAGACCTACAATGAGCAGTTCTTC	CAITPGAKTYNEQFF
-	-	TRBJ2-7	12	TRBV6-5	TGTGCCAGCACCAAGATCAGGGGAGAGCAGTACTTC	CASTKIRGEQYF
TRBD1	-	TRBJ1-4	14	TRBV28	TGTGCCAGCAGAGAGACAGGGGGAGGTGAAAAACTGTTTTTT	CASRETGGGEKLFF
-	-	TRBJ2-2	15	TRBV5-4	TGTGCCAGCAGCGCGCAGGGACAAAACACCGGGGAGCTGTTTTTT	CASSAQGQNTGELFF
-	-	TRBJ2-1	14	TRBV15	TGTGCCACCAGCGGAAGGACCGGCCGCACGGAGCAGTTCTTC	CATSGRTGRTEQFF
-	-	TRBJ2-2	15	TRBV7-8	TGTGCCAGCAGCTTAGTCGTAGGGGGGTCCGGGGAGCTGTTTTTT	CASSLVVGGSGELFF
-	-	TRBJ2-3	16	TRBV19	TGTGCCAGTACCGCCCCCCGGACTACGCTTGAGGATACGCAGTATTTT	CASTAPRTTLEDTQYF
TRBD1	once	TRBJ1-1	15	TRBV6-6	TGTGCCACTGAGCCGGGACAGGGGATGAACACTGAAGCTTTCTTT	CATEPGQGMNTEAFF
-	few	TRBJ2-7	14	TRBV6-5	TGTGCCAGCAGTTACTCTGGGGGGCCCTACGAGCAGTACTTC	CASSYSGGPYEQYF
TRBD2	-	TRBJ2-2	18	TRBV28	TGTGCCAGCAGTTTATATCCTAGCGGGGGGCTTATCACCGGGGAGCTGTTTTTT	CASSLYPSGGLITGELFF
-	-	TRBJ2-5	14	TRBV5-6	TGTGCCAGCAGCATTAACAGAATACAAGAGACCCAGTACTTC	CASSINRIQETQYF
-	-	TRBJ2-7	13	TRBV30	TGTGCCTGGAGTGTGGCATTCTCCTACGAGCAGTACTTC	CAWSVAFSYEQYF
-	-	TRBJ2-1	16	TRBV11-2	TGTGCCAGCAGCTTAGGATCGAACGTAGGCTCACATGAGCAGTTCTTC	CASSLGSNVGSHEQFF
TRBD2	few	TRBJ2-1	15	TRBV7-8	TGTGCCAGCAGCGCTCGGGAGGGTCTCTACAATGAGCAGTTCTTC	CASSAREGLYNEQFF